The entry below describes one T cell receptor (beta chain). The entry originates in a study of blood T cell repertoires in COVID-19. CDR1 SGHAT and CDR2 FQNNGV come from the germline V gene. V was clipped by 3 bases and J by 10 bases; unmatched bases: 11. The CDR3 has 15 residues. Sequencing used immunoSEQ multiplex PCR; TCRdb keeps in-frame clones, though not all of them. Altogether about 130,000 clones are present, 85% being singletons, with the ten largest covering around 4.5%. The sequencing input was peripheral blood. The receptor was derived from a human donor in a cohort sampled during active COVID-19. The chain has TRBV11-2 and TRBJ2-1, with 8 nucleotides matching TRBD2. The CDR3 protein is CASSFSGLAGREQFF. The CDR3 nucleotides are TGTGCCAGCAGCTTCTCAGGGCTAGCGGGCCGGGAGCAGTTCTTC.